A selection of T cell receptor beta chains follows, all from one sample in a study of glioma-infiltrating T cells after dendritic cell vaccination. This table comes from immunoSEQ multiplex PCR, and its TCRdb copy is limited to in-frame clones, with some not included. Of 40,000 or so clones in the sample, 70% to 85% were seen once. The sequenced sample was blood, obtained before dendritic cell vaccination. The receptors were gathered from a human donor with glioblastoma. The CDR3 runs from the conserved cysteine through the conserved F or W. The D gene is left open where the match is weak. Where a row states a size, it is once, few, many or the class of an expanded clone; other rows omit it.

j_gene | v_gene | d_gene | abundance | CDR3nt | CDR3aa
TRBJ2-7 | TRBV29-1 | - | - | TGCAGCGTTGAAGATCCTGGCGGCTACGAGCAGTACTTC | CSVEDPGGYEQYF
TRBJ2-7 | TRBV6-6 | - | - | TGTGCCAGCAGTTACTCTCGCTACGAGCAGTACTTC | CASSYSRYEQYF
TRBJ2-3 | TRBV5-1 | TRBD2 | - | TGCGCCAGCAGGGCTACTTTTAGCGGGGGGGCCCTTGGCACAGATACGCAGTATTTT | CASRATFSGGALGTDTQYF
TRBJ1-2 | TRBV6-6 | - | - | TGTGCCTCTTCGGGGGGGCAGGTGATCGGCTACACCTTC | CASSGGQVIGYTF
TRBJ1-2 | TRBV7-9 | - | - | TGTGCCAGCAGCTTAGGGGGGCATGGCTACACCTTC | CASSLGGHGYTF
TRBJ2-7 | TRBV18 | - | - | TGTGCCAGCTCACCACCGATACAGATCTACGAGCAGTACTTC | CASSPPIQIYEQYF
TRBJ1-1 | TRBV12-5 | - | - | TGTGCTAGTGACTTAACTTACACTGAAGCTTTCTTT | CASDLTYTEAFF
TRBJ2-5 | TRBV20-1 | TRBD1 | - | TGCAGTGCTGGACAGGGAACCCAGTACTTC | CSAGQGTQYF
TRBJ1-1 | TRBV5-1 | TRBD1 | - | TGCGCCAGCAGCCCCTCGGGACAGAGACAAGAAGCTTTCTTT | CASSPSGQRQEAFF
TRBJ2-2 | TRBV6-1 | TRBD2 | - | TGTGCCAGCAGTGCCACTAGCGGGGGGGCCGGGGAGCTGTTTTTT | CASSATSGGAGELFF
TRBJ1-5 | TRBV7-8 | - | - | TGTGCCAGCAGCTTATCTCGGAGGGGTGTCAGTCCCCACGTAGTCCAGCATTTT | CASSLSRRGVSPHVVQHF
TRBJ1-4 | TRBV5-4 | - | - | TGTGCCAGCAGCTTGGAGGGGGTAGATGAAAAACTGTTTTTT | CASSLEGVDEKLFF
TRBJ2-7 | TRBV7-6 | TRBD1 | - | TGTGCCAGCAGCAGGTACAGGGGGCGTTATAACGAGCAGTACTTC | CASSRYRGRYNEQYF
TRBJ2-7 | TRBV18 | - | - | TGTGCCAGCTCACCTAGGGGTTACGAGCAGTACTTC | CASSPRGYEQYF
TRBJ2-7 | TRBV9 | - | - | TGTGCCAGCAGCGCCCCAAGCTCCTACGAGCAGTACTTC | CASSAPSSYEQYF
TRBJ2-7 | TRBV9 | - | - | TGTGCCAGCAGCGTAGCGTCGGGGGGCTACTACGAGCAGTACTTC | CASSVASGGYYEQYF
TRBJ2-7 | TRBV13 | - | once | TGTGCCAGCATCGAACAGGGTGCTGACTACGAGCAGTACTTC | CASIEQGADYEQYF
TRBJ1-2 | TRBV28 | - | once | TGTGCCAGCAGTCGGACTAGCGGCTACACCTTC | CASSRTSGYTF
TRBJ1-2 | TRBV6-6 | - | - | TGTGCCAGCAGGTTACGGACAGAAGTCTATGGCTACACCTTC | CASRLRTEVYGYTF
TRBJ1-3 | TRBV4-2 | - | - | TGTGCCAGCAGCCAAGATTTGATGAGCTCTGGAAACACCATATATTTT | CASSQDLMSSGNTIYF
TRBJ2-3 | TRBV6-5 | - | - | TGTGCCAGCAGTTACGAAGCTAGAGTTACAGATACGCAGTATTTT | CASSYEARVTDTQYF
TRBJ2-6 | TRBV6-1 | - | - | TGTGCCAGCAGTGAACAGGTCTCTGGGGCCAACGTCCTGACTTTC | CASSEQVSGANVLTF
TRBJ1-2 | TRBV14 | - | - | TGTGCCAGCAGCCAAAAACAGGGAACTAACTATGGCTACACCTTC | CASSQKQGTNYGYTF
TRBJ2-4 | TRBV7-2 | TRBD1 | - | TGTGCCAGCAGCTTAGGATCACAGGGGGCGGCCAAAAACATTCAGTACTTC | CASSLGSQGAAKNIQYF
TRBJ2-2 | TRBV7-6 | TRBD2 | once | TGTGCCAGCAGCTCGCGGGGGTTCACCGGGGAGCTGTTTTTT | CASSSRGFTGELFF
TRBJ1-3 | TRBV9 | - | once | TGTGCCAGCAGCGTAACGGACACCGGAAACACCATATATTTT | CASSVTDTGNTIYF
TRBJ1-4 | TRBV9 | TRBD1 | - | TGTGCCAGCAGCGTGACAGGGGTCGGTGAAAAACTGTTTTTT | CASSVTGVGEKLFF
TRBJ2-7 | TRBV27 | TRBD1 | - | TGTGCCAGCAGTCCGCGGGACAGGGGCTCCTACGAGCAGTACTTC | CASSPRDRGSYEQYF
TRBJ2-2 | TRBV4-3 | TRBD2 | large | TGCGCCAGCAGCCCAGCGGGGGGGCACACCGGGGAGCTGTTTTTT | CASSPAGGHTGELFF
TRBJ1-5 | TRBV19 | TRBD1 | - | TGTGCCAGTAGCACAGGGGCAGAAGGCCAGCCCCAGCATTTT | CASSTGAEGQPQHF
TRBJ1-6 | TRBV7-9 | TRBD1 | - | TGTGCCAGCAGCCTAAACAGGGGGCGTAATTCACCCCTCCACTTT | CASSLNRGRNSPLHF
TRBJ1-1 | TRBV27 | TRBD1 | - | TGTGCCAGCAGTTTACGGACAGGGTCTGGGGCTTTCTTT | CASSLRTGSGAFF
TRBJ2-1 | TRBV30 | - | - | TGTGCCTGGAGTGAAGCAGGGGACCCCTACAATGAGCAGTTCTTC | CAWSEAGDPYNEQFF
TRBJ1-2 | TRBV19 | - | few | TGTGCCAGCTGGGCTGGAGGTGGTGGCTACACCTTC | CASWAGGGGYTF
TRBJ1-4 | TRBV6-5 | TRBD1 | - | TGTGCCAGCAGTTACTCCGGACAGGGTGAAAAACTGTTTTTT | CASSYSGQGEKLFF
TRBJ2-2 | TRBV27 | TRBD2 | - | TGTGCCAGCAGTTTAGGACTAGCGGGGGCGATCACCGGGGAGCTGTTTTTT | CASSLGLAGAITGELFF
TRBJ1-5 | TRBV18 | - | - | TGTGCCAGCTCACCATGGGCCAATCAGCCCCAGCATTTT | CASSPWANQPQHF
TRBJ2-4 | TRBV11-2 | - | - | TGTGCCAGCAGCCCCGTGAGGGTCGGCGCCAAAAACATTCAGTACTTC | CASSPVRVGAKNIQYF
TRBJ2-7 | TRBV21-1 | - | - | TGTGCCAGCAACCTGGGGAGTCCACTTCCTTACGAGCAGTACTTC | CASNLGSPLPYEQYF
TRBJ1-4 | TRBV29-1 | - | - | TGCAGCTCCCGGACGGAGGAGGGTAAACTGTTTTTT | CSSRTEEGKLFF
TRBJ1-6 | TRBV5-6 | - | - | TGTGCCATCCTGAGATCACCCCTCCACTTT | CAILRSPLHF
TRBJ1-4 | TRBV6-5 | - | - | TGTGCCAGCAGTTCTGACAGACGGACAACTAATGAAAAACTGTTTTTT | CASSSDRRTTNEKLFF
TRBJ2-4 | TRBV5-6 | - | - | TGTGCCAGCAGCTCAACAGGCGTAAAAAACATTCAGTACTTC | CASSSTGVKNIQYF
TRBJ1-3 | TRBV6-4 | - | once | TGTGCCAGCAGACAAGGGGGCTCTGGAAACACCATATATTTT | CASRQGGSGNTIYF
TRBJ1-1 | TRBV29-1 | TRBD1 | - | TGCAGCGTTGAACGGGACAGGGGATATGAAGCTTTCTTT | CSVERDRGYEAFF
TRBJ1-1 | TRBV9 | TRBD1 | - | TGTGCCAGCAGCGCGGGACAGGATCACACTGAAGCTTTCTTT | CASSAGQDHTEAFF
TRBJ2-3 | TRBV5-1 | TRBD2 | few | TGCGCCAGCAGGGGGAGAGCGGGGGGGCAAGATACGCAGTATTTT | CASRGRAGGQDTQYF
TRBJ2-4 | TRBV5-8 | - | - | TGTGCCAGCAGCGGGTTGACGGAGAAAAAAAACATTCAGTACTTC | CASSGLTEKKNIQYF
TRBJ2-2 | TRBV5-1 | TRBD1 | - | TGCGCCAGCAGCCCCGGTAGGGGGCGCAGAGGGGAGCTGTTTTTT | CASSPGRGRRGELFF
TRBJ2-1 | TRBV14 | TRBD2 | - | TGTGCCAGCAAAGGACTAGCTATCAATGAGCAGTTCTTC | CASKGLAINEQFF
TRBJ1-1 | TRBV9 | - | - | TGTGCCAGCAGCCTCATATCGGGGAACACTGAAGCTTTCTTT | CASSLISGNTEAFF
TRBJ1-6 | TRBV5-4 | - | - | TGTGCCAGCAGCCCAGATGGGGGGTCGGAGTCACCCCTCCACTTT | CASSPDGGSESPLHF
TRBJ1-2 | TRBV5-6 | TRBD1 | - | TGTGCCAGCAGGCCGACAGGGATCTATGGCTACACCTTC | CASRPTGIYGYTF
TRBJ2-2 | TRBV19 | TRBD1 | - | TGTGCCAGTAGACCGACAGGGGCTACCGGGGAGCTGTTTTTT | CASRPTGATGELFF
TRBJ2-1 | TRBV10-3 | TRBD2 | medium-sized | TGTGCCATCAGTGAGTCGACTCAGGGAGGGAATGAGCAGTTCTTC | CAISESTQGGNEQFF
TRBJ2-3 | TRBV29-1 | - | - | TGCAGCGTTGGCAGCGGCCGGACAGATACGCAGTATTTT | CSVGSGRTDTQYF
TRBJ1-2 | TRBV30 | - | - | TGTGCCTGGAGCGAATCGGACAGCCCAAACTATGGCTACACCTTC | CAWSESDSPNYGYTF